The 22 T cell receptor beta chains below all came from one sample that was sequenced in a study of blood T cell repertoires in COVID-19. Only in-frame clones appear in the TCRdb table, and some are missing; sequencing was by immunoSEQ multiplex PCR. The sample comprises some 300,000 clones, around nine tenths of which are singletons, and roughly a tenth rests with the top ten. The sample consisted of PBMCs or T cells enriched from blood (not recorded which). The receptors were sampled from a woman in her 30s who had recovered from COVID-19.

This rearrangement joins TRBV9 to TRBJ1-1; 11 bases are a match to TRBD1. CDR1 is SGDLS and CDR2 is YYNGEE in the germline V gene. The CDR3 runs to 17 residues. V dropped 2 bases and J dropped 0; count of bases not matched to a gene: 6. The chain's CDR3 is CASSVGTGGMMNTEAFF. The CDR3 DNA reads as TGTGCCAGCAGCGTCGGGACAGGGGGTATGATGAACACTGAAGCTTTCTTT. Supplemented by reference TRBV9 and TRBJ1-1, the full variable domain reads DSGVTQTPKHLITATGQRVTLRCSPRSGDLSVYWYQQSLDQGLQFLIQYYNGEERAKGNILERFSAQQFPDLHSELNLSSLELGDSALYFCASSVGTGGMMNTEAFFGQGTRLTVV.

The chain couples TRBV7-9 to TRBJ2-7, with TRBD2 matching 13 bases. Looked up from germline, CDR1 is SEHNR and CDR2 is FQNEAQ (reference sequence). The trim removed 5 bases at V and 5 bases at J, leaving 9 bases unmatched. The CDR3 is 16 residues long. The CDR3 sequence: CASSPKGLAGSDEQYF. CDR3 nucleotides: TGTGCCAGCAGCCCTAAGGGACTAGCGGGAAGCGACGAGCAGTACTTC.

A single count supports this clone. The chain recombines TRBV23-1 with TRBJ2-1, with 12 bases fitting TRBD1. TRBV23-1 is an ORF; its function is uncertain. The CDR3 contains 19 residues. After removal of 3 bases from V and 7 bases from J, the junction contained 16 bases not matched to a gene. The CDR3 sequence: CASSHRNELGQGARNEQFF. CDR3 sequence (DNA): TGCGCCAGCAGTCATAGAAATGAGCTGGGACAGGGGGCGAGGAATGAGCAGTTCTTC.

The chain is built from TRBV4-1 and TRBJ1-2, with TRBD1 matching 7 bases. Trimming at V came to 1 base and at J to 0 bases, leaving 8 bases not matched to a gene. Germline CDR1 reads MGHRA; CDR2 reads YSYEKL. This CDR3 is 17 amino acids long. This chain's CDR3 is CASSQGQGGMSNYGYTF. CDR3 coding DNA: TGCGCCAGCAGCCAAGGACAGGGAGGAATGTCTAACTATGGCTACACCTTC.

The J gene is TRBJ1-3, the V gene TRBV5-1; no reliable D call. The CDR3 extends over 14 amino acids. Germline V gives CDR1 SGHRS, CDR2 YFSETQ. The V gene lost 0 bases and the J gene lost 3 bases, with 7 bases spanning the gap. The CDR3 DNA reads TGCGCCAGCAGCTTGGAGCCTGGTGGAAACACCATATATTTT. It is translated as CASSLEPGGNTIYF.

The rearrangement links TRBV28 to TRBJ1-1; 7 nucleotides align to TRBD1. This CDR3 contains 13 residues. Trimming took 6 bases from V and 4 from J; bases not matched to a gene: 5. CDR1 and CDR2 from the germline V gene are MDHEN and SYDVKM. CDR3 DNA: TGTGCCAGCAGCACGGGACAGTTCACTGAAGCTTTCTTT. Protein product: CASSTGQFTEAFF.

The chain's CDR3 is CATSRGAGQGAWEQYF. CDR3 DNA sequence: TGTGCCACCAGCAGAGGAGCGGGACAGGGGGCATGGGAGCAGTACTTC. The V gene is TRBV15, the J gene TRBJ2-7; 12 nucleotides align to TRBD1. Germline lookup yields CDR1 LNHNV and CDR2 YYDKDF (reference sequence). V trimming: 1 base; J trimming: 7 bases; junction bases outside the gene matches: 8. The CDR3 consists of 16 residues.

The J gene is TRBJ1-1, the V gene TRBV28; D is ambiguous. With 9 bases removed from V and 2 bases from J, the gap between germline ends came to 19 bases. There are 15 residues in the CDR3. CDR1 and CDR2 (germline): MDHEN, SYDVKM. CDR3 bases: TGTGCCAGTGGGGTGGAGGTGGGCATAAACACTGAAGCTTTCTTT. This codes for CASGVEVGINTEAFF.

The J gene is TRBJ1-1, the V gene TRBV5-1; 8 nucleotides agree with TRBD1. Germline CDR1 SGHRS, CDR2 YFSETQ. The CDR3 spans 15 residues. V shed 4 bases, J shed 5 bases, and the junction held 10 bases outside the gene matches. The CDR3 spells CASSARTGNCTEAFF. The CDR3 DNA reads TGCGCCAGCAGCGCCAGGACAGGGAATTGTACTGAAGCTTTCTTT.

This chain connects TRBV6-1 to TRBJ1-6; D may be TRBD1 (5 bases). The CDR3 totals 16 residues. Germline V gene data show CDR1 as MNHNS and CDR2 as SASEGT. V was cut by 4 bases and J by 8 bases, with 18 bases left in between. CDR3 DNA: TGTGCCAGCAGTGTCCCGGGGGGGAGGCTTGATTCACCCCTCCACTTT. Its translation is CASSVPGGRLDSPLHF.

The chain employs TRBV10-1 and TRBJ2-7, with 8 bases lining up with TRBD1. The J segment lost 4 bases and the V segment lost 4 bases, leaving 12 bases of the junction unmatched. The CDR3 is 16 residues long. Germline CDR1 WNHNN, CDR2 SYGVQD (reference sequence). The CDR3 sequence is CASSAPLGQGGYEQYF. The CDR3 DNA follows: TGCGCCAGCAGTGCCCCCTTAGGACAGGGTGGGTACGAGCAGTACTTC.

The V gene is TRBV11-3, the J gene TRBJ2-3; TRBD1 aligns across 10 bases. The germline V gene has CDR1 SGHNT and CDR2 YENEEA. Germline trimming cut 0 bases from V and 0 bases from J; bases unmatched to any gene: 3. The CDR3 consists of 17 residues. This CDR3 reads CASSLDGTGASTDTQYF. The CDR3 nucleotides are TGTGCCAGCAGCTTAGACGGGACAGGGGCTAGCACAGATACGCAGTATTTT.

The V and J genes are TRBV10-3 and TRBJ2-1; 13 bases are shared with TRBD2. The CDR3 has 15 residues. Germline CDR1 ENHRY, CDR2 SYGVKD. Germline trimming cut 6 bases from V and 8 bases from J; bases unmatched to any gene: 7. CDR3 amino acids: CAISGLAGVTDEQFF. The CDR3 DNA reads TGTGCCATCAGCGGACTAGCGGGAGTTACCGATGAGCAGTTCTTC.

The V call is TRBV19, the J call TRBJ1-1; D gene ambiguous. The CDR3 is 12 amino acids. Germline V gene data show CDR1 as LNHDA and CDR2 as SQIVND (reference sequence). The ends were cut back, 1 base at V and 11 bases at J, with 11 bases in the middle. This CDR3 reads CASSIGHTWAFF. Here the CDR3 DNA reads TGTGCCAGTAGTATAGGACATACATGGGCTTTCTTT.

The chain recombines TRBV2 with TRBJ1-1, with D possibly TRBD1 on 6 matching bases. V gave up 10 bases and J gave up 10 bases, with 16 bases separating them. The CDR3 spans 11 residues. Germline assignment: CDR1 SNHLY and CDR2 FYNNEI. CDR3 DNA sequence: TGTGCCAACTCCTGGGGGCAGGGAGCTTTCTTT. Protein: CANSWGQGAFF. Full variable domain (outside the CDR3, taken from reference TRBV2 and TRBJ1-1): EPEVTQTPSHQVTQMGQEVILRCVPISNHLYFYWYRQILGQKVEFLVSFYNNEISEKSEIFDDQFSVERPDGSNFTLKIRSTKLEDSAMYFCANSWGQGAFFGQGTRLTVV.

The chain is built from TRBV10-3 and TRBJ1-1, with TRBD1 identical over 9 bases. Germline V gives CDR1 ENHRY, CDR2 SYGVKD. Germline trimming cut 7 bases from V and 1 base from J; bases unmatched to any gene: 13. The CDR3 has 17 residues. The CDR3, as DNA: TGTGCCATCACATCGACAGGGGGACTAGACCGGAACACTGAAGCTTTCTTT. As protein: CAITSTGGLDRNTEAFF.

The chain carries TRBV10-2 and TRBJ1-6; a possible D gene is TRBD1 (5 bases). The germline V gene encodes CDR1 WSHSY and CDR2 SAAADI. The CDR3 is 15 amino acids. Trimming took off 0 bases at V and 9 bases at J, with 12 bases between the two ends. The CDR3 bases are TGCGCCAGCAGTGAGTCGCCTGCGGGGGGTTCACCCCTCCACTTT. Protein: CASSESPAGGSPLHF.

The chain recombines TRBV3-1 (or the pseudogene TRBV3-2) with TRBJ2-4; 13 bases fit TRBD2. V lost 2 bases to trimming and J lost 1 base; unmatched junction nucleotides: 11. This CDR3 spans 20 amino acids. Looked up from germline, CDR1 is LGHDT and CDR2 is YNNKEL (reference sequence). The CDR3 DNA reads as TGTGCCAGCAGCCAATCACGAGGACTAGCGGGAGATGTGGCCAAAAACATTCAGTACTTC. Translation: CASSQSRGLAGDVAKNIQYF.

Comments on this clone: The sample holds other DNA sequences that translate to the same CDR3. This chain uses TRBV5-6 with TRBJ2-7; the match to TRBD2 covers 7 bases. V shed 4 bases and J 4 bases; nucleotides not matched to a gene: 5. CDR3 length equals 13 residues. Germline CDR1 is SGHDT and CDR2 is YYEEEE. CDR3 loop: CASSLPGGYEQYF. CDR3 in DNA: TGTGCCAGCAGCCTGCCCGGGGGGTACGAGCAGTACTTC.

The J gene is TRBJ2-3, the V gene TRBV9; D is unclear. The CDR3 has 17 residues. V shed 0 bases and J shed 0 bases, with 14 bases lying between them. The germline V gene has CDR1 SGDLS and CDR2 YYNGEE. CDR3: CASSVAQMPTSTDTQYF. In nucleotides, the CDR3 is TGTGCCAGCAGCGTAGCTCAGATGCCCACAAGCACAGATACGCAGTATTTT.

This clone was detected only once. The chain has TRBV5-1 and TRBJ2-2; 7 nucleotides align to TRBD1. From germline, CDR1 is SGHRS and CDR2 YFSETQ. The CDR3 is 18 residues long. V was pared by 0 bases and J by 1 base, with 9 bases of the junction left unmatched. CDR3 coding DNA: TGCGCCAGCAGCTTGGCACACAGGGGTCAAATGAACACCGGGGAGCTGTTTTTT. Its protein is CASSLAHRGQMNTGELFF.

V and J are TRBV9 and TRBJ1-5; possible D gene TRBD1, 5 bases. This CDR3 has 15 residues. The germline V gene has CDR1 SGDLS and CDR2 YYNGEE. V lost 0 bases to trimming and J lost 2 bases, with 9 bases between them. Here the CDR3 reads CASSVEGSGNQPQHF. In nucleotides, the CDR3 is TGTGCCAGCAGCGTAGAGGGGTCGGGCAATCAGCCCCAGCATTTT.